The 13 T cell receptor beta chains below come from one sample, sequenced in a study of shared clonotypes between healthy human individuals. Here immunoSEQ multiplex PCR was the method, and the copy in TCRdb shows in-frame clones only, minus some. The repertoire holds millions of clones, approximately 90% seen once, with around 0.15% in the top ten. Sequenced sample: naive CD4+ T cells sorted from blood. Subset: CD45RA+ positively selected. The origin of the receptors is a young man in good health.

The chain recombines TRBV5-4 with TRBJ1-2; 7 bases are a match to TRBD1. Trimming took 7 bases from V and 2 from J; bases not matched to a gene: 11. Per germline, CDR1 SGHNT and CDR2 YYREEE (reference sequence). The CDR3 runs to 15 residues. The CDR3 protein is CASFKRDRENYGYTF. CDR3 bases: TGTGCCAGCTTCAAACGGGACAGAGAGAACTATGGCTACACCTTC.

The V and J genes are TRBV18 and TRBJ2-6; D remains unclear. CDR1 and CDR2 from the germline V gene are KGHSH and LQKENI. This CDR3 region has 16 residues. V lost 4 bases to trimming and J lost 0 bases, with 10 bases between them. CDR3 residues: CASSLGRISGANVLTF. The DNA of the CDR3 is TGTGCCAGCTCACTAGGACGGATCTCTGGGGCCAACGTCCTGACTTTC.

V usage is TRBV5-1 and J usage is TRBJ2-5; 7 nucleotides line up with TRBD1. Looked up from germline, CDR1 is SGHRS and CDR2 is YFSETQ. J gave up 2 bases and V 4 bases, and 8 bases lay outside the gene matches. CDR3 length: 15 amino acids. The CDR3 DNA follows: TGCGCCAGCAGCCCTATACCGGGACAGCAAGAGACCCAGTACTTC. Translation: CASSPIPGQQETQYF. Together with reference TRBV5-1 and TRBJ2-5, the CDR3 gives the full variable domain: KAGVTQTPRYLIKTRGQQVTLSCSPISGHRSVSWYQQTPGQGLQFLFEYFSETQRNKGNFPGRFSGRQFSNSRSEMNVSTLELGDSALYLCASSPIPGQQETQYFGPGTRLLVL.

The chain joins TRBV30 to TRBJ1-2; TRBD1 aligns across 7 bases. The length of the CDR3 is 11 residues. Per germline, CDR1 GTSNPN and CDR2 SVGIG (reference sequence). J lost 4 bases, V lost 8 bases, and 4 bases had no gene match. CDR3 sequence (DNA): TGTGCCGGGGGACAGTCCTATGGCTACACCTTC. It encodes CAGGQSYGYTF.

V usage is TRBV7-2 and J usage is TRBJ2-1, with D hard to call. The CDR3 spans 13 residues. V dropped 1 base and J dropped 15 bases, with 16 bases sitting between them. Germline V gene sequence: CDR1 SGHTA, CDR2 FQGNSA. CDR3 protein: CASSLGQAAERFF. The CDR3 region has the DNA TGTGCCAGCAGCTTAGGCCAGGCTGCGGAGAGGTTCTTC.

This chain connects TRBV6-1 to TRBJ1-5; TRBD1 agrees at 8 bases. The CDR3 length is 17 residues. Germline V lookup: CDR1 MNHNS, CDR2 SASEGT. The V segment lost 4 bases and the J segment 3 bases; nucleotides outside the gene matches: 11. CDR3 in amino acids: CASSAGGGQGNNQPQHF. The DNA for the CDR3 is TGTGCCAGCAGTGCTGGGGGAGGACAGGGAAACAATCAGCCCCAGCATTTT.

The CDR3 loop reads CASSRSDSASIPNQPQHF. The DNA of the CDR3 is TGTGCCAGCAGCCGGTCCGACAGCGCTTCGATCCCCAATCAGCCCCAGCATTTT. V usage is TRBV5-6 and J usage is TRBJ1-5; possible D gene TRBD1, 5 bases. V gave up 4 bases and J gave up 3 bases, with 23 bases separating them. CDR3 size: 18 residues. CDR1 and CDR2 (germline): SGHDT, YYEEEE.

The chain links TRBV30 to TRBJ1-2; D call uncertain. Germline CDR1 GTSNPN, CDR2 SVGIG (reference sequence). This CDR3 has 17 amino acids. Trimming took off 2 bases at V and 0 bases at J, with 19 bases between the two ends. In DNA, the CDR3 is TGTGCCTGGAGTCCCCGGACGGTAGGAAAAGCTAACTATGGCTACACCTTC. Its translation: CAWSPRTVGKANYGYTF.

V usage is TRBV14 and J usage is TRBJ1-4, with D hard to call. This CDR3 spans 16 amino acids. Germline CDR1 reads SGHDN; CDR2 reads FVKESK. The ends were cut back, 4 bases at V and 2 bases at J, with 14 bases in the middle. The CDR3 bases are TGTGCCAGCAGCCCGGGTTGGTCAAGGACTAATGAAAAACTGTTTTTT. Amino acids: CASSPGWSRTNEKLFF.

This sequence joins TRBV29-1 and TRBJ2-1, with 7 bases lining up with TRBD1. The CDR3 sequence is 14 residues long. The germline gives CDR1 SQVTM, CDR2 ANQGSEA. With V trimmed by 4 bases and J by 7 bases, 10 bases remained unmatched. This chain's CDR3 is CSVGARGLGNEQFF. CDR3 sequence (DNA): TGCAGCGTTGGGGCCAGGGGGTTAGGGAATGAGCAGTTCTTC.

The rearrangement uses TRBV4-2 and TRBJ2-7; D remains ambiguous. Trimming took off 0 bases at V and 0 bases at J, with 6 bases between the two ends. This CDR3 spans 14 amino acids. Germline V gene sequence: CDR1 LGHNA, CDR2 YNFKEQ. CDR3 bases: TGTGCCAGCAGCCAAGATGGCAACTCCTACGAGCAGTACTTC. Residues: CASSQDGNSYEQYF.

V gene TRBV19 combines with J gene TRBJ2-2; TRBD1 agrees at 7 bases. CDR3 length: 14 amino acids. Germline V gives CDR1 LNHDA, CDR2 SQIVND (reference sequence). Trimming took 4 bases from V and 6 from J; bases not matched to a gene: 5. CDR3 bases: TGTGCCAGTAGTACCGTGCAGGGGGCCGGGGAGCTGTTTTTT. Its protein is CASSTVQGAGELFF.

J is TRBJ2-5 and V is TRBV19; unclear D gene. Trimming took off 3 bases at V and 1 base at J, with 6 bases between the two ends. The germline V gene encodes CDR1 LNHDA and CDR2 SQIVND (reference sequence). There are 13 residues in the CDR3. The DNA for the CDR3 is TGTGCCAGTAGTATCCCCTCCCAAGAGACCCAGTACTTC. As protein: CASSIPSQETQYF.